The 25 T cell receptor beta chains listed next were all sequenced from one sample in a study of response to subunit inactivated influenza vaccine. TCRdb passed the RT-PCR reads through MiXCR, listing each CDR3 protein once. The table has around 190,000 distinct CDR3 sequences, around 15% seen once; the top ten hold roughly 25%. The sample was CD8+ T cells sorted from PBMCs, taken roughly 5 days after vaccination. These receptors were obtained from a man aged 45-60 years who received an inactivated influenza vaccine.

Ten or more counts support this clonotype. The chain is built from TRBV28 and TRBJ2-1; 11 bases match TRBD1. This CDR3 contains 14 residues. The junction had 3 bases not matched to a gene; V was cut back by 4 bases and J by 7 bases. In germline, CDR1 is MDHEN, CDR2 SYDVKM. CDR3 amino acids: CASSWGTGGNEQFF. The CDR3 coding sequence is TGTGCCAGCAGTTGGGGGACAGGGGGGAATGAGCAGTTCTTC.

This clonotype was counted at least ten times. V and J are TRBV7-9 and TRBJ2-1, with 9 bases identical to TRBD2. Germline V gene sequence: CDR1 SEHNR, CDR2 FQNEAQ (reference sequence). This CDR3 contains 15 residues. The ends lost 5 bases at V and 5 bases at J; junction bases unmatched: 7. The CDR3 DNA reads TGTGCCAGCAGCCAAGGACTAGCGAGAGACAATGAGCAGTTCTTC. This encodes CASSQGLARDNEQFF. Looking up the rest from reference TRBV7-9 and TRBJ2-1 gives the full variable domain: DTGVSQNPRHKITKRGQNVTFRCDPISEHNRLYWYRQTLGQGPEFLTYFQNEAQLEKSRLLSDRFSAERPKGSFSTLEIQRTEQGDSAMYLCASSQGLARDNEQFFGPGTRLTVL.

This clonotype was seen many times. The V and J genes are TRBV3-1 and TRBJ2-1; 7 bases map to TRBD1. The CDR3 extends over 17 amino acids. J lost 2 bases, V lost 0 bases, and 7 bases had no gene match. Germline V gene sequence: CDR1 LGHDT, CDR2 YNNKEL (reference sequence). The DNA of the CDR3 is TGTGCCAGCAGCCAAGATGGGGACAGAGGAGCCTACAATGAGCAGTTCTTC. As protein: CASSQDGDRGAYNEQFF.

V is TRBV2 and J is TRBJ2-5; 7 positions match TRBD1. The length of the CDR3 is 16 residues. Germline assignment: CDR1 SNHLY and CDR2 FYNNEI. The junction had 11 bases not matched to a gene; V was cut back by 6 bases and J by 1 base. In DNA form, the CDR3 reads TGTGCCAGCAGCTCCCCGACAGGGCAGATCCAAGAGACCCAGTACTTC. Its protein is CASSSPTGQIQETQYF.

The chain links TRBV9 to TRBJ1-4, with 8 nucleotides matching TRBD1. CDR3 length equals 17 residues. Per the germline V gene, CDR1 is SGDLS and CDR2 is YYNGEE. Trimming at V came to 0 bases and at J to 8 bases, leaving 12 bases not matched to a gene. The chain's CDR3 is CASSVAPWQGANEKLFF. CDR3 DNA: TGTGCCAGCAGCGTAGCTCCCTGGCAGGGGGCGAACGAAAAACTGTTTTTT.

V is TRBV19 and J is TRBJ1-2; D is unclear. Trimming shortened V by 3 bases and J by 3 bases, and 14 bases separated the two germline ends. The CDR3 has 15 amino acids. Germline CDR1 is LNHDA and CDR2 is SQIVND (reference sequence). CDR3 sequence: CASSIPQTTYYGYTF. CDR3 in DNA: TGTGCCAGTAGTATCCCGCAGACAACTTACTATGGCTACACCTTC.

This chain uses TRBV4-3 with TRBJ1-4; D ambiguous. The CDR3 length is 18 residues. With 4 bases removed from V and 0 bases from J, the gap between germline ends came to 18 bases. From germline, CDR1 is LGHNA and CDR2 YSLEER. CDR3 bases: TGCGCCAGCAGCCTTCAAGGTCGGTCAGACGCAACTAATGAAAAACTGTTTTTT. This encodes CASSLQGRSDATNEKLFF.

This clonotype was observed a handful of times. The chain has TRBV30 and TRBJ1-1, with D possibly matching TRBD1 (5 bases). The V and J ends lost 4 bases and 0 bases respectively, with 15 bases between them. The CDR3 covers 15 residues. Germline assignment: CDR1 GTSNPN and CDR2 SVGIG (reference sequence). CDR3 amino acids: CAWIPWGPMNTEAFF. The CDR3 coding sequence is TGTGCCTGGATACCATGGGGACCAATGAACACTGAAGCTTTCTTT.

The rearrangement uses TRBV24-1 and TRBJ2-1; tentative D call: TRBD1 (5 bases). V lost 4 bases to trimming and J lost 4 bases, with 13 bases between them. The CDR3 length is 15 residues. Germline V gene lookup returns CDR1 KGHDR and CDR2 SFDVKD. The CDR3 sequence: CATSDGGRVYNEQFF. CDR3 DNA sequence: TGTGCCACCAGTGACGGTGGCAGGGTATACAATGAGCAGTTCTTC.

This clonotype showed up just a few times. The V call is TRBV7-6, the J call TRBJ2-5; D perhaps matches TRBD1 (6 bases). V was cut by 1 base and J by 1 base, with 10 bases left in between. Germline loops: CDR1 SGHVS, CDR2 FNYEAQ. The CDR3 runs 15 residues. The CDR3 DNA reads TGTGCCAGCAGCTTAGGGTGGACAGTCCAAGAGACCCAGTACTTC. It encodes CASSLGWTVQETQYF. The full variable domain, in which reference TRBV7-6 and TRBJ2-5 provide the parts outside the CDR3, is GAGVSQSPRYKVTKRGQDVALRCDPISGHVSLYWYRQALGQGPEFLTYFNYEAQQDKSGLPNDRFSAERPEGSISTLTIQRTEQRDSAMYRCASSLGWTVQETQYFGPGTRLLVL.

This clonotype was recorded once. This chain uses TRBV20-1 with TRBJ2-1, with TRBD2 matching 9 bases. Germline-derived CDR1 and CDR2 are DFQATT and SNEGSKA (reference sequence). This CDR3 is 16 amino acids long. With 3 bases clipped from V and 3 bases from J, the junction kept 9 bases outside the gene matches. CDR3: CSASAATSGDYNEQFF. The CDR3 DNA reads TGCAGTGCTAGTGCCGCGACTAGCGGAGACTACAATGAGCAGTTCTTC.

This clonotype was recorded a few times. This chain links TRBV9 with TRBJ1-6; no clear D gene. CDR3 length: 15 residues. CDR1 and CDR2 (germline): SGDLS, YYNGEE. The ends were cut back, 0 bases at V and 5 bases at J, with 9 bases in the middle. The CDR3: CASSVGLQNNSPLHF. In DNA, the CDR3 is TGTGCCAGCAGCGTAGGTCTTCAAAATAATTCACCCCTCCACTTT. Looking up the rest from reference TRBV9 and TRBJ1-6 gives the full variable domain: DSGVTQTPKHLITATGQRVTLRCSPRSGDLSVYWYQQSLDQGLQFLIQYYNGEERAKGNILERFSAQQFPDLHSELNLSSLELGDSALYFCASSVGLQNNSPLHFGNGTRLTVT.

This clonotype turned up a few times. The chain combines TRBV18 with TRBJ2-7; D is perhaps TRBD1 (5 bases). The V end was cut by 3 bases, the J end by 3 bases, with 18 bases between. Germline CDR1 reads KGHSH; CDR2 reads LQKENI. The CDR3 has 16 amino acids. CDR3 region: CASSPVAGPGFYEQYF. CDR3 coding DNA: TGTGCCAGCTCACCGGTGGCAGGGCCGGGCTTCTACGAGCAGTACTTC.

This clonotype came up many times. V gene TRBV24-1 combines with J gene TRBJ2-7; D unclear. V gave up 3 bases and J gave up 6 bases, with 8 bases separating them. This CDR3 has 12 amino acids. The germline CDR1 and CDR2 sequences are KGHDR and SFDVKD. The CDR3 loop is CATSDKSSEQYF. DNA for the CDR3: TGTGCCACCAGTGATAAAAGTAGCGAGCAGTACTTC.

This clonotype was found a few times. The V gene is TRBV9, the J gene TRBJ1-6, with a tentative D call TRBD1 (5 bases). V gave up 2 bases and J gave up 5 bases, with 8 bases separating them. Germline CDR1 SGDLS, CDR2 YYNGEE. This CDR3 spans 14 amino acids. Here the CDR3 DNA reads TGTGCCAGCAGCGTTGACAGTAATAATTCACCCCTCCACTTT. Protein: CASSVDSNNSPLHF.

This clonotype was seen repeatedly, ten times or more. The V call is TRBV4-3, the J call TRBJ2-2; tentative D call: TRBD2 (6 bases). The CDR3 length is 17 residues. CDR1 is LGHNA and CDR2 is YSLEER in the germline V gene. Trimming removed 0 bases at V and 4 bases at J, with 15 bases between. The CDR3 sequence: CASSQEVDYSGTGELFF. The DNA for the CDR3 is TGCGCCAGCAGCCAAGAGGTGGACTACTCGGGCACCGGGGAGCTGTTTTTT.

This sequence joins TRBV28 and TRBJ2-7; 7 nucleotides align to TRBD1. The CDR3 covers 15 residues. Germline trimming cut 5 bases from V and 2 bases from J; bases unmatched to any gene: 9. From germline, CDR1 is MDHEN and CDR2 SYDVKM. The CDR3, as DNA: TGTGCCAGCAGTCAACGACAGGGCCTCACCTACGAGCAGTACTTC. As protein: CASSQRQGLTYEQYF. The full variable domain, its missing parts supplied by reference TRBV28 and TRBJ2-7, is DVKVTQSSRYLVKRTGEKVFLECVQDMDHENMFWYRQDPGLGLRLIYFSYDVKMKEKGDIPEGYSVSREKKERFSLILESASTNQTSMYLCASSQRQGLTYEQYFGPGTRLTVT.

CDR3 amino acids: CASSPTRPDLNTGELFF. The CDR3 coding sequence is TGTGCCAGCAGCCCCACCCGTCCCGACTTGAACACCGGGGAGCTGTTTTTT. V usage is TRBV7-3 and J usage is TRBJ2-2; D is unclear. CDR1 SGHTA and CDR2 FQGTGA come from the germline V gene. Trimming shortened V by 5 bases and J by 1 base, and 17 bases separated the two germline ends. The CDR3 covers 17 residues.

CDR3: CATSQGLNTEAFF. The CDR3 coding sequence is TGTGCCACATCACAGGGCTTGAACACTGAAGCTTTCTTT. The rearrangement uses TRBV6-1 and TRBJ1-1, with a possible D match to TRBD1 (6 bases). V was cut by 10 bases and J by 0 bases, with 12 bases left in between. Germline CDR1 is MNHNS and CDR2 is SASEGT. This CDR3 region has 13 residues.

The chain has TRBV9 and TRBJ2-7; D perhaps matches TRBD1 (5 bases). V lost 3 bases and J 0 bases, leaving 13 bases between the germline ends. Germline assignment: CDR1 SGDLS and CDR2 YYNGEE. The CDR3 runs 15 residues. CDR3 bases: TGTGCCAGCAGCGCCGGACATTTGAGCTCCTACGAGCAGTACTTC. It translates to CASSAGHLSSYEQYF.

This clonotype was seen ten or more times. The gene calls are TRBV5-1 and TRBJ2-1, with D perhaps matching TRBD2 (6 bases). The V end was cut by 3 bases, the J end by 6 bases, with 13 bases between. The germline CDR1 and CDR2 sequences are SGHRS and YFSETQ. The CDR3 spans 14 residues. The CDR3 spells CASSYGTGLNEQFF. Written as DNA, the CDR3 is TGCGCCAGCAGCTACGGGACTGGCCTCAATGAGCAGTTCTTC.

The chain employs TRBV28 and TRBJ2-7; 9 bases line up with TRBD1. The germline CDR1 and CDR2 sequences are MDHEN and SYDVKM. The ends lost 5 bases at V and 1 base at J; junction bases unmatched: 9. This CDR3 contains 16 residues. CDR3 sequence (DNA): TGTGCCAGCAGTCTTGAACCGGGACAGGGTTCCTACGAGCAGTACTTC. This codes for CASSLEPGQGSYEQYF.

This rearrangement joins TRBV6-2 or TRBV6-3 to TRBJ2-5, with D possibly matching TRBD2 (5 bases). The CDR3 consists of 14 residues. The V gene lost 5 bases and the J gene lost 1 base, with 11 bases spanning the gap. Germline assignment: CDR1 MNHEY and CDR2 SVGEGT. The CDR3 coding sequence is TGTGCCAGCAGTCTACAGCGGACCCAAGAGACCCAGTACTTC. Translating it yields CASSLQRTQETQYF.

This clonotype was observed at least ten times. The chain has TRBV12-3 or TRBV12-4 and TRBJ2-3; D not resolved. The CDR3 consists of 13 residues. V dropped 6 bases and J dropped 3 bases, with 10 bases sitting between them. CDR3: CASRYAETDTQYF. CDR3 bases: TGTGCCAGCAGGTACGCCGAGACAGATACGCAGTATTTT.

The rearrangement uses TRBV20-1 and TRBJ2-7; tentatively, D is TRBD1 (6 bases). The V end was cut by 3 bases, the J end by 7 bases, with 22 bases between. The CDR3 sequence is 15 residues long. Looked up from germline, CDR1 is DFQATT and CDR2 is SNEGSKA (reference sequence). Here the CDR3 reads CSARGREQGYEEQYF. In DNA, the CDR3 is TGCAGTGCTAGGGGTCGGGAACAGGGATACGAGGAGCAGTACTTC.